One sample yielded the 9 T cell receptor beta chains listed below, sequenced in a study of radiotherapy plus CTLA-4 blockade in lung cancer. TCRdb keeps only in-frame clones here, not all; method: immunoSEQ multiplex PCR. The table has around 99,000 clones, around nine tenths seen once. Sequenced here: peripheral blood, sampled from a patient treated with radiotherapy plus ipilimumab. The receptors stem from a human donor with non-small cell lung cancer that progressed on radiotherapy plus ipilimumab.

This clone showed up just once. This chain joins TRBV5-1 and TRBJ2-5, with 7 positions matching TRBD1. The CDR3 loop spans 14 amino acids. J was trimmed by 7 bases and V by 4 bases; bases with no gene match: 10. Germline lookup yields CDR1 SGHRS and CDR2 YFSETQ. The CDR3: CASSPRDSYGTQYF. The CDR3 DNA reads TGCGCCAGCAGCCCCCGGGACAGTTACGGGACCCAGTACTTC.

The chain is built from TRBV6-5 and TRBJ2-7; TRBD2 matches at 10 bases. The CDR3 consists of 14 residues. Trimming removed 5 bases from V and 6 bases from J; junction bases left unmatched: 7. Looked up from germline, CDR1 is MNHEY and CDR2 is SVGAGI. The CDR3 DNA sequence: TGTGCCAGCAGTCCAGGACTAGCGGTTTTCGAGCAGTACTTC. Amino acid sequence: CASSPGLAVFEQYF.

The chain combines TRBV10-2 with TRBJ2-5; TRBD2 matches 15 bases. The CDR3 contains 18 residues. V lost 0 bases, J lost 2 bases, and 4 bases stayed unmatched. CDR1 WSHSY and CDR2 SAAADI come from the germline V gene. This CDR3 is CASSESRGTSGRQETQYF. Here the CDR3 DNA reads TGCGCCAGCAGTGAGTCTAGGGGGACTAGCGGGAGGCAAGAGACCCAGTACTTC.

The rearrangement uses TRBV2 and TRBJ1-1; possible D gene TRBD1, 6 bases. Trimming pared 4 bases from V and 2 bases from J, leaving 11 bases between. The CDR3 runs 14 residues. Germline V gives CDR1 SNHLY, CDR2 FYNNEI. The CDR3 protein is CASSAGVLNTEAFF. The CDR3 coding sequence is TGTGCCAGCAGTGCAGGGGTCCTAAACACTGAAGCTTTCTTT.

The CDR3 coding sequence is TGTGCCAGCAGCCACACTGGAACCCAAGAGACCCAGTACTTC. Translating it yields CASSHTGTQETQYF. The rearrangement uses TRBV5-4 and TRBJ2-5; the D is unclear. CDR3 length: 14 residues. Germline V lookup: CDR1 SGHNT, CDR2 YYREEE (reference sequence). V dropped 4 bases and J dropped 1 base, with 11 bases sitting between them.

This clone was observed a single time. The genes are TRBV18 and TRBJ1-1; D gene ambiguous. The V gene's germline CDR1 is KGHSH and CDR2 LQKENI. The CDR3 length is 13 residues. Trimming removed 4 bases from V and 5 bases from J, with 11 bases in between. As DNA, the CDR3 is TGTGCCAGCTCACGATATTTAGAAACTGAAGCTTTCTTT. Encoded protein: CASSRYLETEAFF.

The V and J genes are TRBV25-1 and TRBJ2-1; 7 bases match TRBD1. This CDR3 has 14 residues. CDR1 is MGHDK, CDR2 SYGVNS, per germline. V lost 6 bases, J lost 4 bases, and 6 bases stayed unmatched. The CDR3 DNA sequence: TGTGCCAGCAGCGGACCGGGACAGTACAATGAGCAGTTCTTC. This gives the protein CASSGPGQYNEQFF.

The chain uses TRBV5-1 and TRBJ2-1; 10 nucleotides agree with TRBD2. The ends lost 4 bases at V and 4 bases at J; junction bases unmatched: 5. This CDR3 is built from 15 residues. The V gene's germline CDR1 is SGHRS and CDR2 YFSETQ. Written as DNA, the CDR3 is TGCGCCAGCAGCCAGGGACTAGCGTTTTACAATGAGCAGTTCTTC. It specifies CASSQGLAFYNEQFF.

This sequence joins TRBV12-5 and TRBJ2-3, with D unresolved. This CDR3 has 15 residues. In germline, CDR1 is LGHNT, CDR2 FRNRAP. Trimming took 7 bases from V and 6 from J, leaving 20 bases between them. The CDR3 sequence: CASVPLLFFWDTQYF. CDR3 DNA sequence: TGTGCTAGTGTCCCGCTACTTTTTTTTTGGGATACGCAGTATTTT.